This T cell receptor (beta chain) is from a study of metastatic and nonmetastatic thyroid tumors. Study-wide context: Thyroid patients, malignant and benign, had repertoires compared across blood and tumor or nodule tissue.

Original methodology: Clinicopathological groups of papillary thyroid cancer showed CDR3 differences that were used to build a distant-metastasis classifier. TCRdb reassembled clones from the PCR reads with MiXCR. For this entry, the V and J calls and clone size follow TCRdb and not the study's own pipeline. The table shows roughly 36,000 clones, with about 25% occurring only once. On this clone itself: Antigen: not known.

None of the patients had undergone any treatment ahead of thyroid surgery. Study conclusions and caveats: It was reportedly found that TCR beta diversity was significantly higher in malignant thyroid tumors than in benign nodules, a difference seen in both blood and tumor samples.

This TCR derives from a female donor with papillary thyroid cancer or a benign thyroid nodule (not recorded which). Some clones in this sample may be carry-over from other donors' samples. The sample consisted of blood.

The CDR3 here is CASSLQDPYGYTF. The CDR3 DNA reads TGTGCCAGCAGTTTGCAGGACCCCTATGGCTACACCTTC. This rearrangement joins TRBV28 to TRBJ1-2; D gene unclear. The germline V and J ends were trimmed by 3 bases and 4 bases, with 9 bases remaining between them. The germline V gene has CDR1 MDHEN and CDR2 SYDVKM. The CDR3 totals 13 residues.